Listed below are T cell receptor beta chains from one sample, sequenced in a study of T cell responses to AZD1222 COVID-19 vaccine. TCRdb's copy holds only in-frame clones and misses some; the assay was immunoSEQ multiplex PCR. The sample records 170,000 or so clones, over 80% being singletons. The source material was peripheral blood, sampled 28 days after the second dose of the MenACWY control vaccine. The receptors derive from an adult who received the MenACWY meningococcal vaccine as a control. CDR3s include the opening cysteine and the closing phenylalanine or tryptophan. The order of the fields is V gene, D gene, J gene, CDR3 DNA, CDR3 protein. D genes are given only for firm matches.

v_call: TRBV19
d_call: NA
j_call: TRBJ1-6
cdr3_nt: TGTGCCAGTAGTATGGAGAGGGTAGGTTCACCCCTCCACTTT
cdr3_aa: CASSMERVGSPLHF

v_call: TRBV27
d_call: NA
j_call: TRBJ1-3
cdr3_nt: TGTGCCAGCAGTTTATCGACAGCCCCTGGAAACACCATATATTTT
cdr3_aa: CASSLSTAPGNTIYF

v_call: TRBV13
d_call: NA
j_call: TRBJ1-6
cdr3_nt: TGTGCCAGCAGCAGGGCGGGGGGCGAATATAATTCACCCCTCCACTTT
cdr3_aa: CASSRAGGEYNSPLHF

v_call: TRBV28
d_call: NA
j_call: TRBJ1-5
cdr3_nt: TGTGCCAGCATTGGGGACACCCTCAGGCCCCAGCATTTT
cdr3_aa: CASIGDTLRPQHF

v_call: TRBV6-1
d_call: NA
j_call: TRBJ1-5
cdr3_nt: TGTGCCAGCAGTGAAAGATGGAGCAATCAGCCCCAGCATTTT
cdr3_aa: CASSERWSNQPQHF

v_call: TRBV5-1
d_call: NA
j_call: TRBJ1-1
cdr3_nt: TGCGCCAGCAGCGCAGACGGGGGCGCGGCGGGCACTGAAGCTTTCTTT
cdr3_aa: CASSADGGAAGTEAFF